A selection of T cell receptor beta chains follows, all from one sample in a study of regulatory T cells in long-lasting Graves disease. TCRdb reprocessed the multiplex PCR reads with MiXCR, giving one entry per CDR3 protein. The sample lists 390,000 or so distinct CDR3 sequences; about an eighth were seen once. This same sample was also part of a study on T cells in Graves' hyperthyroidism and ophthalmopathy.

Sequenced here: peripheral blood mononuclear cells (PBMCs), sampled at new diagnosis, from a patient treated with antithyroid drugs. The receptors come from a woman aged 18-35 years with Graves disease. Each CDR3 is given with its conserved first and last residue. A D gene is named only where the DNA matches it firmly. The size of a clone is reported for some rows only, either as once, few or many, or as a class for expanded clones.

clone_size j_call v_call d_call cdr3_length cdr3_aa cdr3_nt
many TRBJ1-6 TRBV7-2 . 15 CASSPTLLDNSPLHF TGTGCCAGCAGCCCTACGCTACTCGATAATTCACCCCTCCACTTT
few TRBJ1-1 TRBV15 . 14 CATSRVPMNTEAFF TGTGCCACCAGCAGAGTCCCAATGAACACTGAAGCTTTCTTT
many TRBJ1-1 TRBV28 . 14 CASSSYRAATEAFF TGTGCCAGCAGTTCATACCGGGCGGCCACTGAAGCTTTCTTT
many TRBJ2-3 TRBV2 TRBD2 15 CASSETGGPQDTQYF TGTGCCAGCAGTGAAACGGGGGGGCCTCAAGATACGCAGTATTTT
many TRBJ2-7 TRBV18 TRBD2 15 CASSPASGRVYEQYF TGTGCCAGCTCACCGGCTAGCGGGAGGGTCTACGAGCAGTACTTC
many TRBJ2-6 TRBV12-3/TRBV12-4 . 14 CASRWGSGANVLTF TGTGCCAGCAGATGGGGTTCTGGGGCCAACGTCCTGACTTTC
few TRBJ2-7 TRBV30 . 15 CAWSWERKSSYEQYF TGTGCCTGGAGCTGGGAGCGGAAGAGCTCCTACGAGCAGTACTTC
many TRBJ2-3 TRBV10-3 TRBD2 17 CAISDLPGGWSTDTQYF TGTGCCATCAGTGACCTTCCGGGGGGATGGAGCACAGATACGCAGTATTTT
. TRBJ1-1 TRBV12-5 . 15 CASGPPGQGNTEAFF TGTGCTAGTGGTCCCCCGGGACAAGGGAACACTGAAGCTTTCTTT
. TRBJ1-1 TRBV7-9 . 17 CVSILLGAPEGDTEAFF TGTGTCAGCATCCTTTTGGGGGCACCAGAAGGGGACACTGAAGCTTTCTTT
many TRBJ1-5 TRBV27 . 13 CASSLATGQPQHF TGTGCCAGCAGTTTAGCCACCGGGCAGCCCCAGCATTTT
many TRBJ1-2 TRBV20-1 . 10 CSARVYGYTF TGCAGTGCTAGGGTATATGGCTACACCTTC
few TRBJ2-3 TRBV5-4 . 15 CASSPTLRGADTQYF TGTGCCAGCAGCCCGACCTTGAGGGGGGCAGATACGCAGTATTTT
. TRBJ2-5 TRBV7-3 TRBD1 15 CASSLTGTDQETQYF TGTGCCAGCAGCTTGACCGGGACAGACCAAGAGACCCAGTACTTC
many TRBJ2-5 TRBV28 TRBD1 15 CASSLGDSLQETQYF TGTGCCAGCAGTTTGGGGGACAGCTTACAAGAGACCCAGTACTTC
many TRBJ2-1 TRBV6-1 TRBD1 14 CASGQGSSYNEQFF TGTGCCAGCGGACAGGGGTCGTCCTACAATGAGCAGTTCTTC
few TRBJ2-1 TRBV5-6 . 12 CASSLTDYGQFF TGTGCCAGCAGCTTGACAGACTACGGGCAGTTCTTC
many TRBJ1-6 TRBV20-1 TRBD1 20 CSARGSSRDRGRVWRSPLHF TGCAGTGCTAGAGGTTCATCCCGGGACAGAGGGCGCGTTTGGAGGTCACCCCTCCACTTT
many TRBJ1-6 TRBV6-2/TRBV6-3 . 14 CASSYTGIFSPLHF TGTGCCAGCAGTTACACAGGGATTTTTTCACCCCTCCACTTT
. TRBJ1-2 TRBV19 . 13 CASRVGLSYGYTF TGTGCCAGCAGGGTAGGGCTTAGCTATGGCTACACCTTC
. TRBJ2-7 TRBV7-3 TRBD2 15 CASSLVREGRDEQYF TGTGCCAGCAGCTTAGTGCGGGAGGGCCGCGACGAGCAGTACTTC
few TRBJ2-1 TRBV5-1 . 13 CASREIRDHEQFF TGCGCCAGCAGGGAGATCAGGGATCATGAGCAGTTCTTC
many TRBJ2-3 TRBV11-2 TRBD2 16 CASSQGTSGRQDTQYF TGTGCCAGCAGCCAGGGGACTAGCGGGAGGCAAGATACGCAGTATTTT
. TRBJ2-7 TRBV4-1 . 15 CASSSSGTATYEQYF TGCGCCAGCAGCAGCAGCGGCACCGCGACTTACGAGCAGTACTTC
few TRBJ1-1 TRBV6-9 . 14 CASSYMARNTEAFF TGTGCCAGCAGTTACATGGCGAGGAACACTGAAGCTTTCTTT
many TRBJ2-7 TRBV6-2/TRBV6-3 . 15 CASSSLTTQIYEQYF TGTGCCAGCAGTTCTCTTACAACACAGATATACGAGCAGTACTTC
many TRBJ2-5 TRBV12-3/TRBV12-4 TRBD1 15 CASQWSGQGGETQYF TGTGCCAGCCAGTGGTCGGGACAGGGGGGAGAGACCCAGTACTTC
many TRBJ2-2 TRBV28 TRBD2 17 CASSFYGPGGPNGELFF TGTGCCAGCAGTTTTTATGGCCCGGGAGGGCCAAACGGGGAGCTGTTTTTT
few TRBJ2-3 TRBV29-1 . 15 CSVESRGMDRDTQYF TGCAGCGTTGAGTCTCGGGGAATGGATAGAGATACGCAGTATTTT
. TRBJ2-2 TRBV7-8 . 14 CASSTGVNTGELFF TGTGCCAGCAGCACCGGGGTGAACACCGGGGAGCTGTTTTTT
. TRBJ1-2 TRBV27 . 13 CASSSFPGDGYTF TGTGCCAGCAGTTCTTTCCCGGGGGATGGCTACACCTTC
. TRBJ2-2 TRBV9 . 15 CASSVGHTNTGELFF TGTGCCAGCAGCGTAGGACATACGAACACCGGGGAGCTGTTTTTT
. TRBJ2-1 TRBV7-6 TRBD1 16 CASSFNRDRGINEQFF TGTGCCAGCAGCTTCAACCGGGACAGGGGAATCAATGAGCAGTTCTTC
. TRBJ1-5 TRBV27 . 19 CASSLSIRTFLYSNQPQHF TGTGCCAGCAGTTTATCTATCAGGACATTCCTTTATAGCAATCAGCCCCAGCATTTT
many TRBJ1-1 TRBV12-3/TRBV12-4 TRBD1 12 CASIGTGGWAFF TGTGCCAGCATCGGGACAGGGGGATGGGCTTTCTTT
many TRBJ2-7 TRBV7-2 . 16 CASSLRGGGSAYEQYF TGTGCCAGCAGCTTACGAGGCGGCGGCAGCGCCTACGAGCAGTACTTC
few TRBJ2-3 TRBV5-6 . 14 CASSPGHQYDTQYF TGTGCCAGCAGCCCGGGACACCAATATGATACGCAGTATTTT
many TRBJ2-3 TRBV27 TRBD2 15 CASSLSTSGQDTQYF TGTGCCAGCAGTTTATCGACTAGCGGGCAAGATACGCAGTATTTT
many TRBJ1-1 TRBV28 . 14 CASSFYGLNTEAFF TGTGCCAGCAGTTTTTACGGATTGAACACTGAGGCTTTCTTT
many TRBJ2-7 TRBV12-3/TRBV12-4 . 13 CASRDSDSYEQYF TGTGCCAGCAGGGACAGCGATTCCTACGAGCAGTACTTC